The clone carrying this T cell receptor (beta chain) is a singleton in its sample. Its antigen is currently unknown. This sample is part of a study of T cells in localized non-small cell lung cancer. General study findings and limits: Tumor showed lower T cell clonality than uninvolved adjacent lung, where it was highest. Sequencing was restricted to one tumor region; therefore, heterogeneity remains possible. The appearance of a median roughly 56 of the top 100 tumor clones was seen in adjacent lung.

Libraries were prepared by immunoSEQ multiplex PCR; TCRdb keeps only in-frame clonotypes and omits some of them. Here the sample spans fewer than 40,000 clones, just over 85% being singletons. This CDR3 region has 13 residues. Germline V gives CDR1 LNHDA, CDR2 SQIVND (reference sequence). Trimming left V 8 bases short and J 5 bases short, with 14 bases between. This sequence originates from a male donor at least 60 years old with stage III lung adenocarcinoma. The rearrangement links TRBV19 to TRBJ2-3, with D perhaps matching TRBD1 or TRBD2 (5 bases each). Sequences were derived from peripheral blood, sampled before any cancer treatment. CDR3 loop: CASFGTLGDTQYF. In DNA form, the CDR3 reads TGTGCCAGTTTCGGGACGTTGGGAGATACGCAGTATTTT.